The 30 T cell receptor beta chains below come from one sample, sequenced in a study of neurological immune-mediated disorders. TCRdb re-derived calls from the 5' RACE reads in MiXCR, one entry per CDR3 protein. The sample consists of around 69,000 distinct CDR3 sequences, 3.4% of them appearing once. The sequenced sample was PBMCs. These receptors were obtained from a man in his forties with multiple sclerosis.

This clonotype was counted at least ten times. This rearrangement joins TRBV5-1 to TRBJ2-7, with a weak D call TRBD2 (6 bases). The CDR3 loop spans 14 amino acids. Germline CDR1 SGHRS, CDR2 YFSETQ. V dropped 4 bases and J dropped 4 bases, with 15 bases sitting between them. In nucleotides, the CDR3 is TGCGCCAGCAGCATCGGGACTGTGGAATACGAGCAGTACTTC. Translating it yields CASSIGTVEYEQYF.

This clonotype has more than one count but fewer than ten. The chain links TRBV2 to TRBJ2-1, with a weak D call TRBD2 (5 bases). V was trimmed by 10 bases and J by 4 bases, leaving 17 bases between them. CDR1 and CDR2 from the germline V gene are SNHLY and FYNNEI. This CDR3 region has 14 residues. CDR3 DNA sequence: TGTGCCATCGCCGGGAATCCGGGATACAATGAGCAGTTCTTC. This encodes CAIAGNPGYNEQFF.

At least ten counts were recorded for this clonotype. The chain combines TRBV7-9 with TRBJ2-3; TRBD1 aligns across 7 bases. Germline loops: CDR1 SEHNR, CDR2 FQNEAQ (reference sequence). CDR3 length: 16 residues. With V trimmed by 3 bases and J by 2 bases, 8 bases remained unmatched. The CDR3 DNA reads as TGTGCCAGCAGCTTTTACAGGGGCCGTGACACAGATACGCAGTATTTT. It encodes CASSFYRGRDTDTQYF.

Ten or more counts support this clonotype. This rearrangement joins TRBV2 to TRBJ2-7; 11 bases agree with TRBD2. CDR1 and CDR2 from the germline V gene are SNHLY and FYNNEI. J gave up 3 bases and V 4 bases, and 2 bases lay outside the gene matches. This CDR3 has 14 residues. The chain's CDR3 is CASSGLAGNYEQYF. The CDR3 DNA sequence: TGTGCCAGCAGTGGACTAGCGGGAAACTACGAGCAGTACTTC. Together with reference TRBV2 and TRBJ2-7, the CDR3 gives the full variable domain: EPEVTQTPSHQVTQMGQEVILRCVPISNHLYFYWYRQILGQKVEFLVSFYNNEISEKSEIFDDQFSVERPDGSNFTLKIRSTKLEDSAMYFCASSGLAGNYEQYFGPGTRLTVT.

In its sample, this clonotype was seen many times. The chain joins TRBV12-3 or TRBV12-4 to TRBJ1-1, with unresolved D. V was trimmed by 6 bases and J by 5 bases, leaving 16 bases between them. This CDR3 has 14 amino acids. The CDR3 reads CASSHRSSLTEAFF. In DNA, the CDR3 is TGTGCCAGCAGCCACCGGAGTTCCCTGACTGAAGCTTTCTTT.

At least ten counts were recorded for this clonotype. The rearrangement links TRBV30 to TRBJ2-5; TRBD2 might be the D (5 bases). V lost 4 bases to trimming and J lost 2 bases, with 17 bases between them. The CDR3 loop spans 15 amino acids. The V gene's germline CDR1 is GTSNPN and CDR2 SVGIG (reference sequence). CDR3 sequence: CAWIPPPGWQETQYF. The DNA for the CDR3 is TGTGCCTGGATCCCCCCTCCGGGGTGGCAAGAGACCCAGTACTTC.

The V gene is TRBV20-1, the J gene TRBJ1-4; D is undetermined. The CDR3 is made up of 12 amino acids. Trimming pared 3 bases from V and 8 bases from J, leaving 10 bases between. Germline V lookup: CDR1 DFQATT, CDR2 SNEGSKA (reference sequence). The CDR3 spells CSARTAGEKLFF. The CDR3 DNA reads TGCAGTGCTAGGACGGCGGGGGAAAAACTGTTTTTT.

This clonotype was recorded many times. The rearrangement uses TRBV6-6 and TRBJ2-3; D gene unclear. The CDR3 consists of 13 residues. The V end was cut by 2 bases, the J end by 1 base, with 4 bases between. Germline CDR1 reads MNHNY; CDR2 reads SVGAGI (reference sequence). This CDR3 is CASSYGRTDTQYF. The CDR3, as DNA: TGTGCCAGCAGTTACGGGCGCACAGATACGCAGTATTTT.

This clonotype was found many times. The chain recombines TRBV20-1 with TRBJ2-5; 8 nucleotides agree with TRBD2. V shed 1 base, J shed 4 bases, and the junction held 8 bases outside the gene matches. The CDR3 is 15 residues long. Germline loops: CDR1 DFQATT, CDR2 SNEGSKA (reference sequence). DNA for the CDR3: TGCAGTGCTAGAGGGGAGCGGGGGTTTTCAGAGACCCAGTACTTC. Its protein product is CSARGERGFSETQYF.

This clonotype was found many times. In DNA, the CDR3 is TGCGCCAGCAGCTTGGCTGGTGGGAACGAGCAGTTCTTC. Amino acids: CASSLAGGNEQFF. V and J are TRBV5-1 and TRBJ2-1; D ambiguous. Germline values: CDR1 SGHRS, CDR2 YFSETQ. V lost 0 bases, J lost 10 bases, and 11 bases lay in between. The CDR3 runs to 13 residues.

This clonotype was seen repeatedly, ten times or more. The chain is built from TRBV20-1 and TRBJ2-5; tentative D call: TRBD1 (5 bases). V was shortened by 3 bases and J by 0 bases, with 11 bases between the two germline ends. There are 14 residues in the CDR3. CDR1 is DFQATT, CDR2 SNEGSKA, per germline (reference sequence). CDR3 sequence: CSASQDSYQETQYF. CDR3 in DNA: TGCAGTGCTAGTCAAGACAGTTACCAAGAGACCCAGTACTTC.

This clonotype was counted at least ten times. The chain employs TRBV5-6 and TRBJ1-1; unclear D gene. From germline, CDR1 is SGHDT and CDR2 YYEEEE. The CDR3 contains 11 residues. The V end was cut by 1 base, the J end by 5 bases, with 3 bases between. CDR3 nucleotide sequence: TGTGCCAGCAGCTTGTCTACTGAAGCTTTCTTT. This sequence encodes CASSLSTEAFF.

This clonotype occurred many times. This CDR3 is CASSSDRSSYNSPLHF. The CDR3 DNA sequence: TGCGCCAGCAGCTCGGACAGGAGTTCGTATAATTCACCCCTCCACTTT. The genes are TRBV5-1 and TRBJ1-6, with 7 bases identical to TRBD1. Germline trimming cut 3 bases from V and 4 bases from J; bases unmatched to any gene: 7. The CDR3 is 16 amino acids. Looked up from germline, CDR1 is SGHRS and CDR2 is YFSETQ. Full variable domain (outside the CDR3, taken from reference TRBV5-1 and TRBJ1-6): KAGVTQTPRYLIKTRGQQVTLSCSPISGHRSVSWYQQTPGQGLQFLFEYFSETQRNKGNFPGRFSGRQFSNSRSEMNVSTLELGDSALYLCASSSDRSSYNSPLHFGNGTRLTVT.

This clonotype has a count of ten or more. The rearrangement uses TRBV5-6 and TRBJ1-1; TRBD1 might be the D (6 bases). The V and J ends lost 4 bases and 6 bases respectively, with 10 bases between them. The CDR3 sequence is 12 residues long. CDR1 is SGHDT and CDR2 is YYEEEE in the germline V gene. This CDR3 is CASSEGVPEAFF. In nucleotides, the CDR3 is TGTGCCAGCAGCGAGGGGGTCCCTGAAGCTTTCTTT.

This clonotype appeared many times. The rearrangement links TRBV20-1 to TRBJ1-2; tentatively, D is TRBD1 (5 bases). The CDR3 is made up of 14 amino acids. Germline lookup yields CDR1 DFQATT and CDR2 SNEGSKA (reference sequence). V lost 0 bases and J lost 8, with 16 bases in between. The CDR3 nucleotides read TGCAGTGCTAGAGATCCAGGGACCCTCGGGGGCTACACCTTC. Translated, it gives CSARDPGTLGGYTF.

This clonotype has at least ten counts. V is TRBV29-1 and J is TRBJ1-1; D not certain. Germline loops: CDR1 SQVTM, CDR2 ANQGSEA. This CDR3 is built from 14 residues. V was trimmed by 0 bases and J by 2 bases, leaving 10 bases between them. The CDR3 DNA sequence: TGCAGCGTTGAAGAAGGACGGGCCAACACTGAAGCTTTCTTT. Translation gives CSVEEGRANTEAFF.

This clonotype was observed many times. The chain has TRBV20-1 and TRBJ2-1, with 9 nucleotides matching TRBD2. Germline CDR1 reads DFQATT; CDR2 reads SNEGSKA (reference sequence). The CDR3 totals 12 residues. The CDR3 loop is CAPRGGFNEQFF. The CDR3 coding sequence is TGCGCGCCGCGGGGGGGATTCAATGAGCAGTTCTTC.

In its sample, this clonotype was seen many times. V gene TRBV20-1 combines with J gene TRBJ2-3, with 7 bases that match TRBD1. From germline, CDR1 is DFQATT and CDR2 SNEGSKA (reference sequence). The CDR3 loop spans 12 amino acids. The ends lost 5 bases at V and 9 bases at J; junction bases unmatched: 8. CDR3 bases: TGCAGTGCTCTGACAGGGCGGCGCACGCAGTATTTT. Protein sequence: CSALTGRRTQYF.

This clonotype occurred many times. The rearrangement links TRBV18 to TRBJ2-7, with TRBD1 matching 10 bases. V was clipped by 5 bases and J by 0 bases; unmatched bases: 4. The CDR3 is made up of 15 amino acids. Germline loops: CDR1 KGHSH, CDR2 LQKENI. CDR3 protein: CASSSGQGISYEQYF. The DNA for the CDR3 is TGTGCCAGCTCATCGGGACAGGGGATCTCCTACGAGCAGTACTTC.

This clonotype occurred many times. The genes are TRBV5-1 and TRBJ1-3; D is ambiguous. The CDR3 has 15 residues. With 4 bases removed from V and 0 bases from J, the gap between germline ends came to 11 bases. Germline V gene data show CDR1 as SGHRS and CDR2 as YFSETQ. CDR3 DNA sequence: TGCGCCAGCAGCCTAGGACTGGTCTCTGGAAACACCATATATTTT. Translation: CASSLGLVSGNTIYF.

This clonotype has at least ten counts. The chain links TRBV2 to TRBJ1-1; TRBD1 might be the D (6 bases). V was trimmed by 11 bases and J by 4 bases, leaving 14 bases between them. The CDR3 totals 12 residues. CDR1 and CDR2 from the germline V gene are SNHLY and FYNNEI. CDR3 sequence reads: CAGAGAVTEAFF. For the CDR3, the DNA is TGTGCCGGGGCAGGGGCGGTCACTGAAGCTTTCTTT. Supplemented by reference TRBV2 and TRBJ1-1, the full variable domain reads EPEVTQTPSHQVTQMGQEVILRCVPISNHLYFYWYRQILGQKVEFLVSFYNNEISEKSEIFDDQFSVERPDGSNFTLKIRSTKLEDSAMYFCAGAGAVTEAFFGQGTRLTVV.

This clonotype has a count of ten or more. The V and J genes are TRBV6-2 or TRBV6-3 and TRBJ1-5; no reliable D call. The V gene's germline CDR1 is MNHEY and CDR2 SVGEGT. Trimming shortened V by 7 bases and J by 2 bases, and 18 bases separated the two germline ends. The CDR3 is 16 residues long. The CDR3 DNA reads TGTGCCAGCACCCCGTCCCCACCGCGGGGCAATCAGCCCCAGCATTTT. This encodes CASTPSPPRGNQPQHF.

This clonotype has a count of ten or more. V usage is TRBV6-5 and J usage is TRBJ1-6, with TRBD1 matching over 8 bases. The CDR3 runs 15 residues. The germline V gene has CDR1 MNHEY and CDR2 SVGAGI. Trimming took 0 bases from V and 7 from J; bases not matched to a gene: 2. CDR3 protein: CASSYSRTGNSPLHF. In DNA form, the CDR3 reads TGTGCCAGCAGTTACTCTAGGACAGGGAATTCACCCCTCCACTTT.

The table lists this clonotype with many counts. This rearrangement joins TRBV20-1 to TRBJ2-5, with 9 bases aligning to TRBD2. CDR1 DFQATT and CDR2 SNEGSKA come from the germline V gene (reference sequence). V was clipped by 1 base and J by 5 bases; unmatched bases: 11. The CDR3 is 16 residues long. The DNA for the CDR3 is TGCAGTGCTAGAGTTTTAGCGGGGGCCACTTGGGAGACCCAGTACTTC. This sequence encodes CSARVLAGATWETQYF.

This clonotype was observed many times. This rearrangement joins TRBV11-2 to TRBJ1-5, with D possibly matching TRBD1 (5 bases). V lost 1 base and J lost 2, with 9 bases in between. The germline V gene encodes CDR1 SGHAT and CDR2 FQNNGV. This CDR3 region has 15 residues. In nucleotides, the CDR3 is TGTGCCAGCAGCTTAGTTGCGGGGGGCAATCAGCCCCAGCATTTT. Translation: CASSLVAGGNQPQHF.

This clonotype occurred many times. This chain links TRBV5-1 with TRBJ2-5; 13 bases are shared with TRBD2. Trimming took 0 bases from V and 4 from J; bases not matched to a gene: 0. Germline V gene lookup returns CDR1 SGHRS and CDR2 YFSETQ. This CDR3 has 15 amino acids. CDR3 loop: CASSLGLAGGETQYF. The CDR3, as DNA: TGCGCCAGCAGCTTGGGACTAGCGGGAGGAGAGACCCAGTACTTC.

This clonotype has a count of ten or more. The rearrangement joins TRBV10-3 to TRBJ2-1; D is tentatively TRBD1 or TRBD2 (6 bases each). Germline CDR1 reads ENHRY; CDR2 reads SYGVKD. V was pared by 2 bases and J by 0 bases, with 8 bases between. This CDR3 has 15 residues. The CDR3 DNA follows: TGTGCCATCAGTGAGGAGGGGGGCTCCTACAATGAGCAGTTCTTC. Amino acids: CAISEEGGSYNEQFF.

The table lists this clonotype with many counts. The chain couples TRBV24-1 to TRBJ2-1, with 7 bases that match TRBD1. The CDR3 runs 14 residues. The J segment lost 2 bases and the V segment lost 5 bases, leaving 2 bases of the junction unmatched. CDR1 is KGHDR and CDR2 is SFDVKD in the germline V gene. CDR3 DNA: TGTGCCACCAGTGCCCAGGGGGCCTACAATGAGCAGTTCTTC. Translating it yields CATSAQGAYNEQFF.

This clonotype came up many times. The chain uses TRBV20-1 and TRBJ2-7; 8 bases align to TRBD1. The V segment lost 5 bases and the J segment 6 bases; nucleotides outside the gene matches: 18. Germline CDR1 reads DFQATT; CDR2 reads SNEGSKA (reference sequence). This CDR3 is 16 amino acids long. The DNA of the CDR3 is TGCAGTGCTGATACCGGACAGGGCAGTCGGTGGGGCGAGCAGTACTTC. This codes for CSADTGQGSRWGEQYF.

This clonotype occurred many times. The rearrangement links TRBV9 to TRBJ1-6; the match to TRBD1 covers 7 bases. V was clipped by 7 bases and J by 6 bases; unmatched bases: 10. This CDR3 is built from 15 residues. CDR1 and CDR2 from the germline V gene are SGDLS and YYNGEE. The CDR3 reads CASSPGTVLNSPLHF. The CDR3 nucleotides are TGTGCCAGCTCACCTGGGACAGTACTTAATTCACCCCTCCACTTT.